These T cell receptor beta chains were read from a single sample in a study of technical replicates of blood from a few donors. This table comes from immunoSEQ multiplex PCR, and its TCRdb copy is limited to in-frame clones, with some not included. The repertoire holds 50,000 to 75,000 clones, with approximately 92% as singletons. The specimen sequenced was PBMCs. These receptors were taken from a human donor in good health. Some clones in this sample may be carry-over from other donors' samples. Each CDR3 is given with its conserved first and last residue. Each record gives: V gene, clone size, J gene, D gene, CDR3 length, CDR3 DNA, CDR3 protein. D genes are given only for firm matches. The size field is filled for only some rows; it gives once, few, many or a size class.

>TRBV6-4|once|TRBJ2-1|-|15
TGTGCCAGCAGTGACTCGGCGGGACAGTTCAATGAGCAGTTCTTC
CASSDSAGQFNEQFF
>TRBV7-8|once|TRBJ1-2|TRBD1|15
TGTGCCAGCAGCTTAGCGTTGACAGGGGACTATGGCTACACCTTC
CASSLALTGDYGYTF
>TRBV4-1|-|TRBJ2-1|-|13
TGCGCCAGCAGTCGCACTCAAAACAATGAGCAGTTCTTC
CASSRTQNNEQFF
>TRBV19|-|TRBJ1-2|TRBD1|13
TGTGCCAGTAGTACGACAGGGGCAGTTGGCTACACCTTC
CASSTTGAVGYTF
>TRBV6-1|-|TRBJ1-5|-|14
TGTGCCAGCAGTGTAAGAGGGTTCGAACAGCCCCAGCATTTT
CASSVRGFEQPQHF
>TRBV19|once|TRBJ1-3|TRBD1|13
TGTGCCACCAGTCAGGGACAGGCCCCCACCATATATTTT
CATSQGQAPTIYF
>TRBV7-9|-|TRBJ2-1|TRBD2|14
TGTGCCAGCAGCTCGACTAGCGACTACAATGAGCAGTTCTTC
CASSSTSDYNEQFF
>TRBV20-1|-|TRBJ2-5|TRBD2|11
TGCAGTGCTAGAGTAGCGGGCCCCCAGTACTTC
CSARVAGPQYF
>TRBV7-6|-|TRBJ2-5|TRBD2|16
TGTGCCAGCAGCCCCAGACTAGCGAGACTCCAAGAGACCCAGTACTTC
CASSPRLARLQETQYF
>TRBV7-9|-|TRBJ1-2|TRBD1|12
TGTGCCAGCAGCTTTGACAGGGAAGGCTACACCTTC
CASSFDREGYTF
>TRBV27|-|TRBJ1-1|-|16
TGTGCCAGCAGTCCGCTTTTAGTAGGGGCCAACACTGAAGCTTTCTTT
CASSPLLVGANTEAFF
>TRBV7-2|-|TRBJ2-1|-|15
TGTGCCAGCAGCCCGAGGGTGGCTAGGAGGGGTGAGCAGTTCTTC
CASSPRVARRGEQFF
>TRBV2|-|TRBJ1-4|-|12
TGTGCCAGCACGTCGGGGGGGGTGAAACTGTTTTTT
CASTSGGVKLFF
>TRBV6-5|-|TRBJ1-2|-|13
TGTGCCAGCAGTTACGACGCAGGGGTTGGCTACACCTTC
CASSYDAGVGYTF
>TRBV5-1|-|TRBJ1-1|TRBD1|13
TGCGCCAGCAGCCAGACAGGGGACACTGAAGCTTTCTTT
CASSQTGDTEAFF
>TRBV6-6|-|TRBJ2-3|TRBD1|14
TGTGCCAGCAGTTGGGACAGGGAAGCAGATACGCAGTATTTT
CASSWDREADTQYF
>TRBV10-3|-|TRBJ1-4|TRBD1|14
TGTGCCATCAGTTCCGGGACAGGGACCGAAAAACTGTTTTTT
CAISSGTGTEKLFF
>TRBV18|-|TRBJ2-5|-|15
TGTGCCAGCTCACCACCGGGAGCGGCGCAAGAGACCCAGTACTTC
CASSPPGAAQETQYF
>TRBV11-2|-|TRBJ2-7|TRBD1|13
TGTGCCAGCACACAGGGGGCCCCCTACGAGCAGTACTTC
CASTQGAPYEQYF
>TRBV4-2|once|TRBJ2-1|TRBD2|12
TGTGCCAGCAGCCAAGATAGGGACTATCAGTTCTTC
CASSQDRDYQFF
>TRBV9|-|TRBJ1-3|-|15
TGTGCCAGCAGCGTAGCTACGGGAACTGGAAACACCATATATTTT
CASSVATGTGNTIYF
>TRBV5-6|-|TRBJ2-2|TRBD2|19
TGTGCCAGCTGCCCTTTCAGCCTAGCGGGGGGGCTTAACACCGGGGAGCTGTTTTTT
CASCPFSLAGGLNTGELFF
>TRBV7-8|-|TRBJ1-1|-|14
TGTGCCAGCAGCATTTATCAGGGATCGGCTGAAGCTTTCTTT
CASSIYQGSAEAFF
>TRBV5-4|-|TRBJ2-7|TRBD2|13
TGTGCCAGCAGCTTGTTCTCGGGGGGCGAGCAGTACTTC
CASSLFSGGEQYF
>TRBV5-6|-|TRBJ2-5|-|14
TGTGCCAGCAGCTCCCCCCGTGGGGGGGAGACCCAGTACTTC
CASSSPRGGETQYF
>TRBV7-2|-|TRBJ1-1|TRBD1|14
TGTGCCAGCAGCTTGGGACAGGGTGAAACTGAAGCTTTCTTT
CASSLGQGETEAFF
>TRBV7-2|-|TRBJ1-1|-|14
TGTGCCAGCAGCCTAAGAGGCTCAAACACTGAAGCTTTCTTT
CASSLRGSNTEAFF
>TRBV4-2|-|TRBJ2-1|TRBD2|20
TGTGCCAGCAGCCAAGATATGCTAGGCGGGACTAGCGGGAGGGAGGGTGAGCAGTTCTTC
CASSQDMLGGTSGREGEQFF
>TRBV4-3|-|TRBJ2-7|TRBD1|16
TGCGCCAGCAGCCAAGAGACAGGGTCTAAGGGTTTCGAGCAGTACTTC
CASSQETGSKGFEQYF
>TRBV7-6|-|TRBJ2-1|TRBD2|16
TGTGCCAGCAGCCCAGGACTAGCGGGAGGTGTGGCTGAGCAGTTCTTC
CASSPGLAGGVAEQFF
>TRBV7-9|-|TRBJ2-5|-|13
TGTGCCAGCAGCTTAATTAGGACTGAGACCCAGTACTTC
CASSLIRTETQYF
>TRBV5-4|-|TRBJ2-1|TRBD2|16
TGTGCCAGCAGCTTGGGACTAGCGGGGGGGTACAATGAGCAGTTCTTC
CASSLGLAGGYNEQFF
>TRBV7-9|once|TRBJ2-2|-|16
TGTGCCAGCAGCCTCACGGGAGCCGTATCCACCGGGGAGCTGTTTTTT
CASSLTGAVSTGELFF
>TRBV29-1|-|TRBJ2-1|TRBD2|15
TGCAGCGTTTCCTCAGCTAGCGGGAGGTACAATGAGCAGTTCTTC
CSVSSASGRYNEQFF
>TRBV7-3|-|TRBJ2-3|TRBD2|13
TGTGCCAGCAGCTCGGGGGGTGCGGATACGCAGTATTTT
CASSSGGADTQYF
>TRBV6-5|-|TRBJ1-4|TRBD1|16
TGTGCCAGCAGTTACTCCTCGACAGGGCGAAATGAAAAACTGTTTTTT
CASSYSSTGRNEKLFF